This entry is about one TCR beta chain. Trimming took 2 bases from V and 3 from J, leaving 10 bases between them. The germline gives CDR1 LNHDA, CDR2 SQIVND (reference sequence). The CDR3 consists of 14 residues. These data originate in a study of blood T cell repertoires in COVID-19. As for the study in general: Whether acute or convalescent, the COVID-19 samples came from the United States, Italy and Spain. PBMCs, B-cell-depleted T cells, or T cells provided the cDNA or gDNA that made up the material.

How the authors handled the data: It was from reference gene primer amplification that nucleated cell counts were estimated. Clones were sequenced by immunoSEQ multiplex PCR, and TCRdb holds only the in-frame ones, with some missing. V and J calls and clone size follow that table, whereas D and trimming were derived from the DNA. The sample carries roughly 260,000 clones, around 87% recorded once. This rearrangement joins TRBV19 to TRBJ1-1; the D is unclear. Sequenced material: peripheral blood. The receptor was derived from a woman between 45 and 65 years old who had recovered from COVID-19. CDR3 in amino acids: CASSISSVYTEAFF. DNA for the CDR3: TGTGCCAGTAGTATATCGTCGGTATACACTGAAGCTTTCTTT.